The entry below describes one TCR beta chain. As originally analysed: Using reference gene primer amplification, nucleated cell counts were estimated. Only in-frame clones appear in the TCRdb table, and some are missing; sequencing was by immunoSEQ multiplex PCR. The DNA was the basis for D and trimming; V, J and clone size are from that table. The data hold approximately 280,000 clones, with roughly 80% observed a single time. The entry originates in a study of blood T cell repertoires in COVID-19. Study summary: PBMCs, B-cell-depleted T cells, or T cells provided the cDNA or gDNA that made up the material.

CDR1 is SGHAT, CDR2 FQNNGV, per germline. The CDR3 covers 15 residues. V lost 4 bases to trimming and J lost 1 base, with 8 bases between them. The origin of this receptor is a human donor with COVID-19, enrolled during active disease. The donor label of this sample is uncertain. The chain carries TRBV11-2 and TRBJ1-6; D is uncertain. Sequenced material: peripheral blood. As DNA, the CDR3 is TGTGCCAGCAGCTCAAGCCCGTCCTATAATTCACCCCTCCACTTT. It specifies CASSSSPSYNSPLHF.